This T cell receptor beta chain was recovered during a study of cytomegalovirus exposure and HLA in healthy donors. The study, taken as a whole, reports: One later analysis reportedly identified an Asian-associated ancestry cluster that showed fewer N-insertions than the approximately 670-donor mean.

Comments on this clone: The antigen is undetermined.

Vbeta (60) and Jbeta (13) primers were used in the PCR. TCRdb's copy holds only in-frame clones and misses some; the assay was immunoSEQ multiplex PCR. The sample lists some 100,000 clones, around 80% occurring once. With V trimmed by 4 bases and J by 4 bases, 2 bases remained unmatched. The CDR3 sequence is 13 residues long. CDR1 and CDR2 from the germline V gene are SGHNT and YYREEE (reference sequence). The V and J genes are TRBV5-4 and TRBJ2-7, with 10 bases that match TRBD1. Sequencing was performed on PBMCs. The TCR sequence derives from a female donor in good health and CMV-seronegative. Here the CDR3 DNA reads TGTGCCAGCAGCCTGGACAGGGGGTACGAGCAGTACTTC. This sequence encodes CASSLDRGYEQYF.